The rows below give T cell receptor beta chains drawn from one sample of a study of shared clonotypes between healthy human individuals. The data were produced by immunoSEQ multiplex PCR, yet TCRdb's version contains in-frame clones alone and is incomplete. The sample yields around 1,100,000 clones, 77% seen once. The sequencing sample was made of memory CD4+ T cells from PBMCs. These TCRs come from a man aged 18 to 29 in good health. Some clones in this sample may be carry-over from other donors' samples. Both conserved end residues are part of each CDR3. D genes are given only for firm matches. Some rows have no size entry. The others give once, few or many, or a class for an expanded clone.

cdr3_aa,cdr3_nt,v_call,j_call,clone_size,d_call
CASSQNRVGNTIYF,TGCGCCAGCAGCCAGAACAGGGTTGGAAACACCATATATTTT,TRBV4-1,TRBJ1-3,.,.
CASSREGDTEAFF,TGTGCCAGCAGCAGGGAGGGGGACACTGAAGCTTTCTTT,TRBV21-1,TRBJ1-1,many,.
CASSFRGGQSNEKLFF,TGTGCCAGCAGCTTTAGGGGGGGACAGTCTAATGAAAAACTGTTTTTT,TRBV5-4,TRBJ1-4,.,TRBD1
CASSYSGGSFTGELFF,TGTGCCAGCAGTTACTCAGGCGGGAGCTTCACCGGGGAGCTGTTTTTT,TRBV6-5,TRBJ2-2,.,TRBD2
CSVGPPGTPVNTQYF,TGCAGCGTTGGGCCCCCCGGGACACCAGTAAATACGCAGTATTTT,TRBV29-1,TRBJ2-3,once,.
CASSSPAVELRTPRVGNTQYF,TGTGCCAGCAGCAGCCCAGCGGTAGAACTGCGAACCCCCCGGGTGGGGAATACGCAGTATTTT,TRBV21-1,TRBJ2-3,.,.
CAWSVSPGQPQHF,TGTGCCTGGAGTGTATCCCCGGGTCAGCCCCAGCATTTT,TRBV30,TRBJ1-5,few,.
CASSLKIGQGVATNEKLFF,TGTGCCAGCAGCCTAAAAATTGGACAGGGAGTTGCAACTAATGAAAAACTGTTTTTT,TRBV4-2,TRBJ1-4,.,TRBD1
CASSDGQLNTEAFF,TGTGCCAGCAGTGACGGACAGCTGAACACTGAAGCTTTCTTT,TRBV25-1,TRBJ1-1,few,.
CASTDSNEKLFF,TGCGCCAGCACCGACAGTAATGAAAAACTGTTTTTT,TRBV5-1,TRBJ1-4,.,.
CASSSGTSGTGELFF,TGCGCCAGCAGCTCTGGGACTAGCGGCACCGGGGAGCTGTTTTTT,TRBV5-1,TRBJ2-2,.,TRBD2
CASSSHLGGVGTDTQYF,TGTGCCAGCAGCTCCCACTTGGGGGGAGTGGGCACAGATACGCAGTATTTT,TRBV11-2,TRBJ2-3,.,.
CASSQAGTASDTQYF,TGCGCCAGCAGCCAAGCGGGGACCGCCTCGGATACGCAGTATTTT,TRBV4-1,TRBJ2-3,few,.
CASSNPGNTIYF,TGTGCCAGCAGCAACCCTGGAAACACCATATATTTT,TRBV28,TRBJ1-3,.,.
CASSLGQGGWNTEAFF,TGCGCCAGCAGCTTGGGACAGGGTGGATGGAACACTGAAGCTTTCTTT,TRBV5-1,TRBJ1-1,.,TRBD1
CASSVDPSAGSTEAFF,TGTGCCAGCAGCGTAGACCCCTCCGCGGGATCCACTGAAGCTTTCTTT,TRBV9,TRBJ1-1,.,.
CASMVSGSRSGELFF,TGTGCCAGCATGGTTAGCGGGAGTCGGTCCGGGGAGCTGTTTTTT,TRBV28,TRBJ2-2,.,TRBD2
CAWRDRNKLYGYTF,TGTGCCTGGAGGGACAGGAATAAGCTCTATGGCTACACCTTC,TRBV30,TRBJ1-2,.,TRBD1
CASSLIAGGPNEQYF,TGTGCCAGCAGCTTAATAGCGGGAGGGCCTAACGAGCAGTACTTC,TRBV7-2,TRBJ2-7,.,TRBD2
CASSVVGEQYF,TGTGCCAGCAGTGTTGTCGGCGAGCAGTACTTC,TRBV6-1,TRBJ2-7,few,.
CASSPADSYNEQFF,TGCGCCAGCAGCCCCGCCGATTCCTACAATGAGCAGTTCTTC,TRBV5-1,TRBJ2-1,once,.
CATSVSPNQPQHF,TGTGCCACCAGCGTTTCTCCGAACCAGCCCCAGCATTTT,TRBV15,TRBJ1-5,.,.
CASSLDRGTYNEQFF,TGCGCCAGCAGCTTGGACAGGGGGACCTACAATGAGCAGTTCTTC,TRBV5-1,TRBJ2-1,.,TRBD1
CATSSNRGLPTEAFF,TGTGCCACCAGCAGTAACAGGGGTCTCCCCACTGAAGCTTTCTTT,TRBV15,TRBJ1-1,.,TRBD1
CASSVSGSSYNEQFF,TGTGCCAGCAGTGTCAGCGGGAGCTCCTACAATGAGCAGTTCTTC,TRBV28,TRBJ2-1,.,TRBD2
CASSPRPLAGDHNEQFF,TGTGCCAGCTCACCACGACCACTAGCGGGAGATCACAATGAGCAGTTCTTC,TRBV18,TRBJ2-1,.,TRBD2
CASSVDPGQGSYEQYF,TGTGCCAGCAGCGTAGATCCGGGACAGGGATCCTACGAGCAGTACTTC,TRBV9,TRBJ2-7,once,TRBD1
CASSRDSNTEAFF,TGTGCCAGCAGCCGGGACAGCAACACTGAAGCTTTCTTT,TRBV4-2,TRBJ1-1,.,TRBD1
CASSQTSGIYTDTQYF,TGCGCCAGCAGCCAGACTAGCGGGATTTATACAGATACGCAGTATTTT,TRBV4-3,TRBJ2-3,few,TRBD2
CASSLAPDGEKLFF,TGCGCCAGCAGCTTGGCACCCGACGGTGAAAAACTGTTTTTT,TRBV5-1,TRBJ1-4,once,.
CASNLGRGGAFF,TGTGCCAGCAACTTGGGCCGGGGAGGGGCTTTCTTT,TRBV7-9,TRBJ1-1,once,.
CASSLGQGSHYEQYF,TGTGCCAGCAGTTTGGGACAGGGGAGTCACTACGAGCAGTACTTC,TRBV27,TRBJ2-7,.,TRBD1
CSVEFYVKNIQYF,TGCAGCGTTGAATTCTACGTCAAAAACATTCAGTACTTC,TRBV29-1,TRBJ2-4,.,.
CASSLSEFANTEAFF,TGCGCCAGCAGCTTGTCTGAGTTCGCGAACACTGAAGCTTTCTTT,TRBV5-1,TRBJ1-1,once,.
CASSTGGRVRGYTF,TGTGCCAGCAGCACGGGCGGAAGGGTACGCGGCTACACCTTC,TRBV5-6,TRBJ1-2,.,.
CASSFFRGSYEQYF,TGTGCCAGCAGCTTCTTCCGCGGCTCCTACGAGCAGTACTTC,TRBV5-6,TRBJ2-7,.,.
CASSLVGGGETQYF,TGCGCCAGCAGCTTGGTGGGAGGCGGGGAGACCCAGTACTTC,TRBV5-1,TRBJ2-5,.,.
CASSLGPTRVGEKLFF,TGTGCCAGCAGCTTAGGCCCTACCAGGGTTGGGGAAAAACTGTTTTTT,TRBV7-2,TRBJ1-4,.,.
CASSAQSYEQYF,TGTGCCAGCAGTGCCCAGTCCTACGAGCAGTACTTC,TRBV2,TRBJ2-7,few,.
CASSSYRTSGRETQYF,TGTGCCAGCAGTAGTTATAGGACTAGCGGGAGAGAGACCCAGTACTTC,TRBV28,TRBJ2-5,.,TRBD2
CASSYNRDTGYNEQFF,TGTGCCAGCAGCTATAACCGGGACACAGGATACAATGAGCAGTTCTTC,TRBV5-6,TRBJ2-1,.,.
CATSRQVIYNEQFF,TGTGCCACCAGCAGACAGGTAATCTATAATGAGCAGTTCTTC,TRBV15,TRBJ2-1,.,.
CASSEAFSGANVLTF,TGTGCCAGCAGTGAAGCTTTTTCTGGGGCCAACGTCCTGACTTTC,TRBV6-1,TRBJ2-6,.,.
CASSDWAEQYF,TGCGCCAGCAGTGACTGGGCCGAGCAGTACTTC,TRBV10-2,TRBJ2-7,.,.
CASSSSGTFHNEQFF,TGTGCCAGCAGTTCAAGCGGGACTTTTCACAATGAGCAGTTCTTC,TRBV7-3,TRBJ2-1,.,TRBD2
CASSPFRGSVNTEAFF,TGTGCCAGCAGCCCCTTTAGGGGTAGTGTGAACACTGAAGCTTTCTTT,TRBV14,TRBJ1-1,once,.
CASSLGGAGNTIYF,TGTGCCAGCAGTTTGGGGGGGGCTGGAAACACCATATATTTT,TRBV28,TRBJ1-3,.,.
CASSLSVGFSEQYF,TGTGCCAGCAGCTTATCTGTGGGTTTTTCCGAGCAGTACTTC,TRBV7-6,TRBJ2-7,.,.
CASSLDRGGGNTIYF,TGTGCCAGCAGCCTAGACAGGGGGGGAGGAAACACCATATATTTT,TRBV28,TRBJ1-3,many,TRBD1
CASTGSGANVLTF,TGTGCCAGCACGGGCTCTGGGGCCAACGTCCTGACTTTC,TRBV18,TRBJ2-6,.,.
CASSLLSAGGLQFF,TGTGCCAGCAGCTTGTTATCAGCGGGAGGGCTCCAGTTCTTC,TRBV7-8,TRBJ2-1,few,TRBD2
CASSPGQGRTGELFF,TGTGCCAGCAGCCCAGGACAGGGGAGGACCGGGGAGCTGTTTTTT,TRBV7-3,TRBJ2-2,.,TRBD1
CASSSGLADPTYEQYF,TGTGCCAGCAGCTCGGGACTAGCGGACCCGACCTACGAGCAGTACTTC,TRBV11-2,TRBJ2-7,few,TRBD2